The rows below give T cell receptor beta chains drawn from one sample of a study of response to subunit inactivated influenza vaccine. TCRdb independently ran MiXCR on the RT-PCR reads; one entry per CDR3 protein. The sample lists some 500,000 distinct CDR3 sequences, 25% occurring once. The sequences come from CD4+ T cells sorted from PBMCs, collected around 5 days after vaccination. The receptors come from a man between 50 and 59 years old who received an inactivated influenza vaccine. The CDR3 runs from the conserved cysteine through the conserved F or W. A D gene is named only where the DNA matches it firmly. Where a row states a size, it is once, few, many or the class of an expanded clone; other rows omit it.

TRBV4-3	NA	TRBD1	TRBJ2-5	TGCGCCAGCAGCCAAGATCTCCAGGGACAGGGGGATGAGACCCAGTACTTC	CASSQDLQGQGDETQYF
TRBV5-8	many	NA	TRBJ2-1	TGTGCCAGCAGCAAGGCCCGATCTAGGTCCTACAATGAGCAGTTCTTC	CASSKARSRSYNEQFF
TRBV5-1	few	NA	TRBJ1-1	TGCGCCAGCAGCGCAGGTTACACTGAAGCTTTCTTT	CASSAGYTEAFF
TRBV6-1	NA	TRBD2	TRBJ2-1	TGTGCCAGCAGTGAATCTAGCGGGAGATACAATGAGCAGTTCTTC	CASSESSGRYNEQFF
TRBV5-6	NA	TRBD2	TRBJ2-1	TGTGCCAGCAGCATTAGCGGGGGGGCCCTCGATGAGCAGTTCTTC	CASSISGGALDEQFF
TRBV7-2	NA	NA	TRBJ2-3	TGTGCCAGCAGCTTAGCGGGACTCATCACAGATACGCAGTATTTT	CASSLAGLITDTQYF
TRBV12-3/TRBV12-4	few	NA	TRBJ1-4	TGTGCCAGCAGTGCCGACATTGATGAAAAACTGTTTTTT	CASSADIDEKLFF
TRBV12-3/TRBV12-4	NA	NA	TRBJ1-5	TGTGCCAGCACTACTCGGGGCGGCCAGCCCCAGCATTTT	CASTTRGGQPQHF
TRBV6-2/TRBV6-3	NA	NA	TRBJ2-1	TGTGCCAGCAGTTCCCGACTAGTGAATGAGCAGTTCTTC	CASSSRLVNEQFF
TRBV7-3	NA	NA	TRBJ2-1	TGTGCCAGCAGCCTCGACTCCCTCCGAGGGGATGAGCAGTTCTTC	CASSLDSLRGDEQFF
TRBV20-1	NA	NA	TRBJ2-1	TGCAGTGCTAAGGACAGAACAGGGCCGAGCTCCTACAATGAGCAGTTCTTC	CSAKDRTGPSSYNEQFF
TRBV5-1	few	NA	TRBJ2-2	TGCGCCAGCTCCCCCCTGGTAGCTTCGACCGGGGAGCTGTTTTTT	CASSPLVASTGELFF
TRBV28	NA	NA	TRBJ2-1	TGTGCCAGCAGTCCCCTGCTTTATAACAATGAGCAGTTCTTC	CASSPLLYNNEQFF
TRBV12-5	few	TRBD1	TRBJ1-2	TGTGCTAGTGGTATATCACAGGGGATCCATGGCTACACCTTC	CASGISQGIHGYTF
TRBV28	NA	NA	TRBJ2-7	TGTGCCAGCAGTCTCCGACTAAGAGAGCAGTACTTC	CASSLRLREQYF
TRBV6-5	NA	NA	TRBJ2-3	TGTGCCAGCAGTTCTTGGGGGAACACAGATACGCAGTATTTT	CASSSWGNTDTQYF